These T cell receptor beta chains were read from a single sample in a study of blood T cell repertoires in COVID-19. TCRdb keeps only in-frame clones here, not all; method: immunoSEQ multiplex PCR. The profile shows about 250,000 clones, about 89% of them singletons. The sequenced material came from peripheral blood. Receptor source: a woman between 40 and 50 years old who had recovered from COVID-19. Both conserved end residues are part of each CDR3. A D gene is named only where the DNA matches it firmly. Rows may omit the clone size; those that give it use once, few, many or a size class.

D gene: TRBD2; V gene: TRBV9; J gene: TRBJ2-5; clone size: -; CDR3 protein: CASSGGTSGSETQYF; CDR3 DNA: TGTGCCAGCAGCGGGGGGACTAGCGGGAGCGAGACCCAGTACTTC
D gene: -; V gene: TRBV6-1; J gene: TRBJ1-2; clone size: -; CDR3 protein: CASSEGTQLSYGYTF; CDR3 DNA: TGTGCCAGCAGTGAAGGAACACAGTTAAGCTATGGCTACACCTTC
D gene: -; V gene: TRBV7-9; J gene: TRBJ2-7; clone size: few; CDR3 protein: CASSLPGYPYEQYF; CDR3 DNA: TGTGCCAGCAGCTTACCGGGGTACCCCTACGAGCAGTACTTC
D gene: -; V gene: TRBV7-9; J gene: TRBJ2-1; clone size: -; CDR3 protein: CASSPRDGYNEQFF; CDR3 DNA: TGTGCCAGCAGCCCGCGGGACGGCTACAATGAGCAGTTCTTC
D gene: TRBD1; V gene: TRBV20-1; J gene: TRBJ1-1; clone size: -; CDR3 protein: CSASEGGSGNTEAFF; CDR3 DNA: TGCAGTGCTAGTGAAGGGGGCTCGGGGAACACTGAAGCTTTCTTT
D gene: -; V gene: TRBV6-5; J gene: TRBJ2-7; clone size: -; CDR3 protein: CASTELGETYEQYF; CDR3 DNA: TGTGCCAGCACCGAACTTGGGGAGACCTACGAGCAGTACTTC
D gene: TRBD1; V gene: TRBV6-4; J gene: TRBJ2-7; clone size: -; CDR3 protein: CASSDVSLPTGADYEQYF; CDR3 DNA: TGTGCCAGCAGTGACGTCAGTCTCCCGACAGGGGCGGACTACGAGCAGTACTTC
D gene: -; V gene: TRBV7-3; J gene: TRBJ2-1; clone size: -; CDR3 protein: CASSFSQMYNEQFF; CDR3 DNA: TGTGCCAGCAGCTTTTCACAGATGTACAATGAGCAGTTCTTC
D gene: TRBD1; V gene: TRBV6-5; J gene: TRBJ2-7; clone size: -; CDR3 protein: CASSYPGGAGEQYF; CDR3 DNA: TGTGCCAGCAGTTACCCAGGGGGCGCGGGGGAGCAGTACTTC
D gene: TRBD2; V gene: TRBV28; J gene: TRBJ2-7; clone size: -; CDR3 protein: CATAGGPSDEQYF; CDR3 DNA: TGTGCCACCGCGGGAGGGCCATCCGACGAGCAGTACTTC
D gene: TRBD2; V gene: TRBV30; J gene: TRBJ2-5; clone size: -; CDR3 protein: CAWSLRPSGNSGETQYF; CDR3 DNA: TGTGCCTGGAGTCTCCGCCCTAGCGGGAACTCTGGAGAGACCCAGTACTTC
D gene: -; V gene: TRBV27; J gene: TRBJ2-1; clone size: -; CDR3 protein: CASSSVGRNEQFF; CDR3 DNA: TGTGCCAGCAGTTCCGTCGGGAGAAATGAGCAGTTCTTC
D gene: TRBD2; V gene: TRBV6-6; J gene: TRBJ2-5; clone size: once; CDR3 protein: CASSRGLAGGEETQYF; CDR3 DNA: TGTGCCAGCAGTCGAGGACTAGCGGGAGGGGAAGAGACCCAGTACTTC
D gene: TRBD1; V gene: TRBV29-1; J gene: TRBJ2-7; clone size: -; CDR3 protein: CSVEFVGRTGGYEQYF; CDR3 DNA: TGCAGCGTTGAATTCGTGGGGCGCACAGGGGGTTACGAGCAGTACTTC
D gene: TRBD1; V gene: TRBV6-5; J gene: TRBJ1-5; clone size: -; CDR3 protein: CASSRDTGGLTPQHF; CDR3 DNA: TGTGCCAGCAGCCGCGATACAGGGGGCTTAACGCCCCAGCATTTT
D gene: TRBD2; V gene: TRBV27; J gene: TRBJ2-2; clone size: -; CDR3 protein: CASSPGLAGTGELFF; CDR3 DNA: TGTGCCAGCAGCCCGGGACTAGCGGGAACTGGGGAGCTGTTTTTT
D gene: -; V gene: TRBV28; J gene: TRBJ1-1; clone size: -; CDR3 protein: CASSLGTGQEAFF; CDR3 DNA: TGTGCCAGCAGTTTGGGTACAGGGCAGGAGGCTTTCTTT
D gene: -; V gene: TRBV27; J gene: TRBJ1-4; clone size: once; CDR3 protein: CASKKGGDGEKLFF; CDR3 DNA: TGTGCCAGCAAAAAGGGGGGGGACGGTGAAAAACTGTTTTTT
D gene: -; V gene: TRBV3-1/TRBV3-2; J gene: TRBJ1-2; clone size: -; CDR3 protein: CASSQEGANYGYTF; CDR3 DNA: TGTGCCAGCAGCCAAGAGGGGGCCAACTATGGCTACACCTTC
D gene: TRBD1; V gene: TRBV3-1/TRBV3-2; J gene: TRBJ2-2; clone size: -; CDR3 protein: CASSPWDRDAGELFF; CDR3 DNA: TGTGCCAGCAGCCCTTGGGACAGGGACGCCGGGGAGCTGTTTTTT
D gene: -; V gene: TRBV28; J gene: TRBJ2-1; clone size: -; CDR3 protein: CASSTRRGDEQFF; CDR3 DNA: TGTGCCAGCAGTACTCGGCGCGGTGATGAGCAGTTCTTC
D gene: TRBD2; V gene: TRBV29-1; J gene: TRBJ2-3; clone size: -; CDR3 protein: CSVFGTSGRASTDTQYF; CDR3 DNA: TGCAGCGTCTTCGGGACTAGCGGGAGGGCGAGCACAGATACGCAGTATTTT
D gene: -; V gene: TRBV24-1; J gene: TRBJ1-1; clone size: -; CDR3 protein: CATSDQGSAEAFF; CDR3 DNA: TGTGCCACCAGTGATCAGGGAAGCGCTGAAGCTTTCTTT
D gene: TRBD1; V gene: TRBV6-5; J gene: TRBJ2-7; clone size: -; CDR3 protein: CASSRLDRVSYEQYF; CDR3 DNA: TGTGCCAGCAGCCGGCTCGACAGGGTTTCCTACGAGCAGTACTTC
D gene: -; V gene: TRBV29-1; J gene: TRBJ1-1; clone size: once; CDR3 protein: CSGAFDRNTEAFF; CDR3 DNA: TGCAGCGGGGCTTTTGACAGGAACACTGAAGCTTTCTTT
D gene: TRBD2; V gene: TRBV11-3; J gene: TRBJ2-1; clone size: once; CDR3 protein: CASSSLAGVYNEQFF; CDR3 DNA: TGTGCCAGCAGCTCATTAGCGGGAGTCTACAATGAGCAGTTCTTC
D gene: TRBD2; V gene: TRBV7-8; J gene: TRBJ2-3; clone size: -; CDR3 protein: CASSPRLAGGSDTQYF; CDR3 DNA: TGTGCCAGCAGCCCGAGACTAGCGGGAGGGTCCGATACGCAGTATTTT
D gene: -; V gene: TRBV5-1; J gene: TRBJ1-3; clone size: -; CDR3 protein: CASSPQGDSGNTIYF; CDR3 DNA: TGCGCCAGCAGCCCACAGGGAGACTCTGGAAACACCATATATTTT
D gene: TRBD2; V gene: TRBV2; J gene: TRBJ2-1; clone size: -; CDR3 protein: CASRDPSGGRYNEQFF; CDR3 DNA: TGTGCCAGCAGAGACCCTAGCGGGGGACGGTACAATGAGCAGTTCTTC
D gene: -; V gene: TRBV7-9; J gene: TRBJ2-7; clone size: -; CDR3 protein: CASSLFSHEQYF; CDR3 DNA: TGTGCCAGCAGCTTATTTAGCCACGAGCAGTACTTC
D gene: TRBD2; V gene: TRBV9; J gene: TRBJ2-1; clone size: -; CDR3 protein: CASSVAGGGNEQFF; CDR3 DNA: TGTGCCAGCAGCGTAGCGGGAGGTGGCAATGAGCAGTTCTTC
D gene: -; V gene: TRBV7-9; J gene: TRBJ2-1; clone size: -; CDR3 protein: CASREGFEQFF; CDR3 DNA: TGTGCCAGCAGGGAGGGCTTTGAGCAGTTCTTC
D gene: TRBD1; V gene: TRBV19; J gene: TRBJ2-7; clone size: -; CDR3 protein: CASSIWAGQGPLSSYEQYF; CDR3 DNA: TGTGCCAGTAGTATTTGGGCGGGACAGGGGCCCTTAAGCTCCTACGAGCAGTACTTC
D gene: TRBD1; V gene: TRBV2; J gene: TRBJ1-2; clone size: -; CDR3 protein: CASKGGQGHYGYTF; CDR3 DNA: TGTGCCAGCAAAGGGGGACAGGGTCACTATGGCTACACCTTC
D gene: TRBD1; V gene: TRBV10-2; J gene: TRBJ2-1; clone size: -; CDR3 protein: CASSSEDRGPFF; CDR3 DNA: TGCGCCAGCAGTTCGGAGGACAGGGGGCCCTTCTTC
D gene: TRBD2; V gene: TRBV5-1; J gene: TRBJ2-7; clone size: -; CDR3 protein: CASSLTPDGTSGAYEQYF; CDR3 DNA: TGCGCCAGCAGCCTAACGCCCGACGGGACTAGCGGGGCCTACGAGCAGTACTTC
D gene: -; V gene: TRBV3-1/TRBV3-2; J gene: TRBJ2-3; clone size: -; CDR3 protein: CASSHSGTPMIPQYF; CDR3 DNA: TGTGCCAGCAGCCATTCCGGGACACCCATGATCCCGCAGTATTTT
D gene: -; V gene: TRBV2; J gene: TRBJ2-7; clone size: -; CDR3 protein: CATSLSSYEQYF; CDR3 DNA: TGTGCCACCTCTCTGAGCTCCTACGAGCAGTACTTC
D gene: TRBD2; V gene: TRBV4-1; J gene: TRBJ2-7; clone size: few; CDR3 protein: CASSQAASGGSSYEQYF; CDR3 DNA: TGCGCCAGCAGCCAAGCGGCGAGCGGGGGAAGCTCCTACGAGCAGTACTTC
D gene: TRBD1; V gene: TRBV15; J gene: TRBJ2-2; clone size: -; CDR3 protein: CATSRDLPRQGTTGELFF; CDR3 DNA: TGTGCCACCAGCAGAGATCTTCCGAGACAGGGAACCACCGGGGAGCTGTTTTTT
D gene: TRBD2; V gene: TRBV3-1/TRBV3-2; J gene: TRBJ2-7; clone size: -; CDR3 protein: CASSPGSGRRTYEQYF; CDR3 DNA: TGTGCCAGCAGCCCGGGTAGCGGGAGACGCACCTACGAGCAGTACTTC